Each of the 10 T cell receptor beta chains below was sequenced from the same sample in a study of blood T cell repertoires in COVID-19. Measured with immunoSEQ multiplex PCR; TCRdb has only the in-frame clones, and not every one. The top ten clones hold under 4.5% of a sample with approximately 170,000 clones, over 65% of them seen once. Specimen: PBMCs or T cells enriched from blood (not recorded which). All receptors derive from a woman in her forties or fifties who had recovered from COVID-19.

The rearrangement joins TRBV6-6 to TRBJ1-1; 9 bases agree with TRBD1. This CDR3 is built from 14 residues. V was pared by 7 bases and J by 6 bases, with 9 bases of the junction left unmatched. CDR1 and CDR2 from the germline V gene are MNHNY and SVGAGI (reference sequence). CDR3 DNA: TGTGCCAGCACCGAACAGGGGGCGGGTGCTGAAGCTTTCTTT. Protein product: CASTEQGAGAEAFF.

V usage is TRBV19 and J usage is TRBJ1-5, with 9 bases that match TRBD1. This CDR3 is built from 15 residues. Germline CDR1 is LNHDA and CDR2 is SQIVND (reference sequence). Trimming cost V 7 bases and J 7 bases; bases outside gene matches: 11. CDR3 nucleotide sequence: TGTGCCAGTAATAAGCAGACAGGGGGAGGGCAGCCCCAGCATTTT. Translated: CASNKQTGGGQPQHF.

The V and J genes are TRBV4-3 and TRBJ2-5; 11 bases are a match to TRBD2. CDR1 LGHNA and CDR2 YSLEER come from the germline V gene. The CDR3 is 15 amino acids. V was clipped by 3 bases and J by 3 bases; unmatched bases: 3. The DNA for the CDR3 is TGCGCCAGCAGCCAGAGACTAGCGGGAAAAGAGACCCAGTACTTC. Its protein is CASSQRLAGKETQYF.

In DNA, the CDR3 is TGTGCCAGCAGTATCCAACAGGGGGCGGGCTACACCTTC. Translating gives CASSIQQGAGYTF. The rearrangement joins TRBV28 to TRBJ1-2, with 9 bases fitting TRBD1. The J segment lost 8 bases and the V segment lost 5 bases, leaving 6 bases of the junction unmatched. Germline lookup yields CDR1 MDHEN and CDR2 SYDVKM. This CDR3 is built from 13 residues.

The CDR3 DNA is TGTGCCAGCAGTTTGATAGGGACACAGCAGTTCTTC. It encodes CASSLIGTQQFF. The genes are TRBV27 and TRBJ2-1; D might be TRBD1 (6 bases). The CDR3 covers 12 residues. Trimming took off 3 bases at V and 11 bases at J, with 11 bases between the two ends. From germline, CDR1 is MNHEY and CDR2 SMNVEV (reference sequence).

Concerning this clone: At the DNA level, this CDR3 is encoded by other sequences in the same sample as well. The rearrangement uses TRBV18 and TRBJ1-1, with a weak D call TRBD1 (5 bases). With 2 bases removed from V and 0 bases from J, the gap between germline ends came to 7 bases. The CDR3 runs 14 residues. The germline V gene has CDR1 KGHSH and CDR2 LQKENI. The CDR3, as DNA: TGTGCCAGCTCACCAAGGGGAATGAACACTGAAGCTTTCTTT. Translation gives CASSPRGMNTEAFF.

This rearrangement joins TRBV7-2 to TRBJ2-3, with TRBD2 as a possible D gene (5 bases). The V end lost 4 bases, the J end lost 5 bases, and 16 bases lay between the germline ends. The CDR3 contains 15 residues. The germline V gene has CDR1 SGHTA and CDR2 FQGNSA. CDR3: CASSSSGNSGDTQYF. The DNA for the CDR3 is TGTGCCAGCAGCTCCAGCGGCAACTCGGGAGATACGCAGTATTTT. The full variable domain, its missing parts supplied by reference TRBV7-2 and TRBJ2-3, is GAGVSQSPSNKVTEKGKDVELRCDPISGHTALYWYRQSLGQGLEFLIYFQGNSAPDKSGLPSDRFSAERTGGSVSTLTIQRTQQEDSAVYLCASSSSGNSGDTQYFGPGTRLTVL.

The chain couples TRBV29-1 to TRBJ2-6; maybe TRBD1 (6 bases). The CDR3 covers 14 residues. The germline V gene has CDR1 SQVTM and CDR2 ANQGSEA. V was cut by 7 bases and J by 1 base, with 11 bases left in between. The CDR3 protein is CSAVGGSGANVLTF. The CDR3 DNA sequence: TGCAGCGCCGTAGGGGGATCTGGGGCCAACGTCCTGACTTTC. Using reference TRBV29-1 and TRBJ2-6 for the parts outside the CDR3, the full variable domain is SAVISQKPSRDICQRGTSLTIQCQVDSQVTMMFWYRQQPGQSLTLIATANQGSEATYESGFVIDKFPISRPNLTFSTLTVSNMSPEDSSIYLCSAVGGSGANVLTFGAGSRLTVL.

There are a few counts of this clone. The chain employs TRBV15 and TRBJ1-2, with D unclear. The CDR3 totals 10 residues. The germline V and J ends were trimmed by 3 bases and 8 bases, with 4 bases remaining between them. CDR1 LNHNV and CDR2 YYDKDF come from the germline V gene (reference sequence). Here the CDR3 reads CATSSLGYTF. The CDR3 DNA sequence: TGTGCCACCAGCAGTTTAGGCTACACCTTC. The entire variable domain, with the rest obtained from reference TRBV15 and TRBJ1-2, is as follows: DAMVIQNPRYQVTQFGKPVTLSCSQTLNHNVMYWYQQKSSQAPKLLFHYYDKDFNNEADTPDNFQSRRPNTSFCFLDIRSPGLGDTAMYLCATSSLGYTFGSGTRLTVV.

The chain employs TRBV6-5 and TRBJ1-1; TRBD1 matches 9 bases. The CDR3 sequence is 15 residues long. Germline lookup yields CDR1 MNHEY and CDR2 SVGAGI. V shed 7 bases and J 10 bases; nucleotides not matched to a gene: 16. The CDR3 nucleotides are TGTGCCAGCACCCCCTCCGGGACAGGGAGGCCAGGAGCTTTCTTT. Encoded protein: CASTPSGTGRPGAFF.